This is a list of T cell receptor beta chains from one sample in a study of T-cell reconstitution after alpha-beta-depleted transplantation in children. TCRdb called the PCR reads again in MiXCR, with one record for every CDR3 protein. Found here are roughly 500,000 distinct CDR3 sequences, about 16% of them singletons; the top ten hold more than 2.5%. Sequences were derived from PBMCs from the stem cell graft donor, sampled from the stem cell graft. The receptors stem from a human donor who donated a stem cell graft to a child with acute lymphoblastic leukemia. The CDR3 runs from the conserved cysteine through the conserved F or W. A D gene is named only where the DNA matches it firmly. The size entry is marked missing in some rows and otherwise reads once, few, many or a size class.

D,V,J,size,DNA,CDR3
TRBD1,TRBV12-3/TRBV12-4,TRBJ1-5,NA,TGTGCCAGCAGACCGGGACAGGGTGGGAATCAGCCCCAGCATTTT,CASRPGQGGNQPQHF
TRBD2,TRBV9,TRBJ2-1,few,TGTGCCAGTCAGCGGGACCGGAATGAGAATGAGCAGTTCTTC,CASQRDRNENEQFF
NA,TRBV29-1,TRBJ1-1,many,TGCAGCGTTGAACCGCAGGGGAACACTGAAGCTTTCTTT,CSVEPQGNTEAFF
NA,TRBV4-1,TRBJ1-1,few,TGCGCCAGCAGCCAAGCTGTGTTGGTGTTGGGTGAAGCTTTCTTT,CASSQAVLVLGEAFF
TRBD1,TRBV5-8,TRBJ2-4,NA,TGTGCCAGCAGCTTAGGACAGGGGATAAACATTCAGTACTTC,CASSLGQGINIQYF
NA,TRBV7-8,TRBJ1-4,NA,TGTGCCAGCAGCTTCCGGGGTATCTATGAAAAACTGTTTTTT,CASSFRGIYEKLFF
NA,TRBV10-3,TRBJ2-7,NA,TGTGCCATCAGCCGGTCCCCCGAGGGCTACGAGCAGTACTTC,CAISRSPEGYEQYF
NA,TRBV10-3,TRBJ2-3,NA,TGTGCCATCAGTGAAGGGCGGGCAGATACGCAGTATTTT,CAISEGRADTQYF
NA,TRBV15,TRBJ1-5,few,TGTGCCACCAGCAATTCCGACTATAGCAATCAGCCCCAGCATTTT,CATSNSDYSNQPQHF
NA,TRBV9,TRBJ2-3,few,TGTGCCAGCAGCGTCTACATCGGAGCCACAGATACGCAGTATTTT,CASSVYIGATDTQYF
NA,TRBV20-1,TRBJ2-1,NA,TGCAGTGCTCCCCGGGTGAGCTCCTACAATGAGCAGTTCTTC,CSAPRVSSYNEQFF
TRBD1,TRBV12-3/TRBV12-4,TRBJ1-4,many,TGTGCCAGCCGGGGACAGGGGGATGAAAAACTGTTTTTT,CASRGQGDEKLFF
NA,TRBV2,TRBJ2-1,NA,TGTGCCAGCAGAGTAGTACACAATGAGCAGTTCTTC,CASRVVHNEQFF
NA,TRBV10-3,TRBJ2-7,few,TGTGCCATCAGGAATGAGTGGTCAGGGGACTCCTACGAGCAGTACTTC,CAIRNEWSGDSYEQYF
NA,TRBV12-3/TRBV12-4,TRBJ2-3,NA,TGTGCCAGCAGCAAACTACCACGCACAGATACGCAGTATTTT,CASSKLPRTDTQYF
NA,TRBV18,TRBJ2-1,few,TGTGCCAGCTCACCACCGGTTCTCAGGGTCGGCGGTGAGCAGTTCTTC,CASSPPVLRVGGEQFF
NA,TRBV9,TRBJ1-1,many,TGTGCCAGCAGCGTTGCCCCGAGAGGCACTGAAGCTTTCTTT,CASSVAPRGTEAFF
NA,TRBV5-1,TRBJ2-1,NA,TGCGCCAGCAGCTTTACCCGATACACTGAGCAGTTCTTC,CASSFTRYTEQFF
TRBD2,TRBV4-1,TRBJ2-3,few,TGCGCCAGCAGCCAAGGAGGACTAGCGGGCACAGATACGCAGTATTTT,CASSQGGLAGTDTQYF
NA,TRBV7-9,TRBJ2-7,NA,TGTGCCAGCAGCCCCCGAGGGGTAAAAGGTAGCTCCTACGAGCAGTACTTC,CASSPRGVKGSSYEQYF
TRBD2,TRBV20-1,TRBJ2-7,few,TGCAGTGCTAGTTGGCTAGCGGGAGGGTACGAGCAGTACTTC,CSASWLAGGYEQYF
NA,TRBV20-1,TRBJ2-7,NA,TGCAGTGCTGCGGACGAGAGTAGTAACTACGAGCAGTACTTC,CSAADESSNYEQYF
NA,TRBV27,TRBJ1-5,few,TGTGCCAGCAAATCCCTGAGGGGCACATCCATTTCAGGGCCCCAGCATTTT,CASKSLRGTSISGPQHF
NA,TRBV6-5,TRBJ2-3,few,TGTGCCAGCAGCTACGACAGACGTTACACAGATACGCAGTATTTT,CASSYDRRYTDTQYF
NA,TRBV27,TRBJ2-7,NA,TGTGCCAGCAGTTTAGGTGGAGGTCCCGGCGAGCAGTACTTC,CASSLGGGPGEQYF
TRBD2,TRBV4-1,TRBJ2-1,few,TGCGCCAGCAGCCAAGGGAGCCTAGCGGGAGGGTACAATGAGCAGTTCTTC,CASSQGSLAGGYNEQFF
TRBD2,TRBV7-9,TRBJ2-7,NA,TGTGCCAGCAGCACCCCTTTTGCGGGAGGGCTCTACGAGCAGTACTTC,CASSTPFAGGLYEQYF
TRBD2,TRBV12-3/TRBV12-4,TRBJ2-1,NA,TGTGCCAGCAGTTTTATGGGACTAGCGGGAGAGTACAATGAGCAGTTCTTC,CASSFMGLAGEYNEQFF
NA,TRBV5-1,TRBJ1-1,few,TGCGCCAGCAGCTTGGAACGGTCGAACACTGAAGCTTTCTTT,CASSLERSNTEAFF
NA,TRBV12-3/TRBV12-4,TRBJ2-7,few,TGTGCCAGCAGTGGACAGTTCTACGAGCAGTACTTC,CASSGQFYEQYF
TRBD1,TRBV5-1,TRBJ1-1,few,TGCGCCAGCAGCTTGGTTACTTCCGGGACAGGGGGCACAGCTTTCTTT,CASSLVTSGTGGTAFF
TRBD2,TRBV5-1,TRBJ2-3,many,TGTGCCAGCAGTTTAGCGGGAGGCACAGATACGCAGTATTTT,CASSLAGGTDTQYF
TRBD1,TRBV6-5,TRBJ1-5,NA,TGTGCCAGCAGTTACCGTACAGGGGAGAATCAGCCCCAGCATTTT,CASSYRTGENQPQHF
NA,TRBV20-1,TRBJ1-6,NA,TGCAGTGAAGGAGCCGTGGGTTCACCCCTCCACTTT,CSEGAVGSPLHF
TRBD2,TRBV6-1,TRBJ2-3,NA,TGTGCCAGCAGTCTTACTAGCGGGAGCGCGGTTGCGCAGTATTTT,CASSLTSGSAVAQYF
NA,TRBV27,TRBJ2-7,NA,TGTGCCAGCAGTTTAAGGGCCTCTTGGGAGCAGTACTTC,CASSLRASWEQYF
TRBD2,TRBV10-3,TRBJ2-5,NA,TGTGCCATCAGTGACCGGGAGGGCCTCGAGACCCAGTACTTC,CAISDREGLETQYF
TRBD1,TRBV18,TRBJ1-5,NA,TGTGCCAGCTCACCATCCGGGACAGGTCTAATTCAGCCCCAGCATTTT,CASSPSGTGLIQPQHF
TRBD1,TRBV5-5,TRBJ1-5,NA,TGTGCCAGCAGCTCGAGAACAGGGGGGTATCAGCCCCAGCATTTT,CASSSRTGGYQPQHF
NA,TRBV6-1,TRBJ2-1,NA,TGTGCCAGCAGCTCGCGACTAGTCTCCTACAATGAGCAGTTCTTC,CASSSRLVSYNEQFF
NA,TRBV6-1,TRBJ2-7,NA,TGTGCCAGCAGCACAAACCTCAGGGGGGCGAGCGTACAGTACTTC,CASSTNLRGASVQYF
TRBD1,TRBV7-9,TRBJ1-5,NA,TGTGCCAGCAGCCGAGCGGGACAGCGATTCAGCAATCAGCCCCAGCATTTT,CASSRAGQRFSNQPQHF
TRBD2,TRBV20-1,TRBJ2-7,few,TGCAGTGCTAGGGGGACTAGAGAAGGTTACTACGAGCAGTACTTC,CSARGTREGYYEQYF
TRBD1,TRBV6-5,TRBJ2-1,few,TGTGCCAGCAGTTACGACAGGGGGCCTTACAATGAGCAGTTCTTC,CASSYDRGPYNEQFF
TRBD2,TRBV7-3,TRBJ2-1,NA,TGTGCCAGCAGCTACGGACTAGCGGGCAACAATGAGCAGTTCTTC,CASSYGLAGNNEQFF